The 27 T cell receptor beta chains listed next were all sequenced from one sample in a study of shared clonotypes between healthy human individuals. Clones were read by immunoSEQ multiplex PCR, and TCRdb kept only the in-frame ones, dropping some. The table lists about 1 million clones, more than 65% of them singletons. Material: memory CD4+ T cells sorted from blood. The subset was: CD45RA-negative fraction. These receptor sequences come from a man between 18 and 35 years old in good health.

This clone came up many times. The chain has TRBV5-1 and TRBJ1-1; 7 positions match TRBD1. V lost 3 bases to trimming and J lost 3 bases; unmatched junction nucleotides: 17. Germline V lookup: CDR1 SGHRS, CDR2 YFSETQ. CDR3 length: 18 amino acids. The CDR3 region is CASSWGSTGLVRDTEAFF. CDR3 DNA sequence: TGCGCCAGCAGCTGGGGCTCGACAGGGTTGGTCAGGGACACTGAAGCTTTCTTT.

This chain links TRBV9 with TRBJ2-1; D ambiguous. The CDR3 has 13 residues. Per germline, CDR1 SGDLS and CDR2 YYNGEE. V dropped 0 bases and J dropped 7 bases, with 8 bases sitting between them. In nucleotides, the CDR3 is TGTGCCAGCAGCGTAGCATTTATGAATGAGCAGTTCTTC. It specifies CASSVAFMNEQFF. The whole variable domain, filled in from reference TRBV9 and TRBJ2-1, reads DSGVTQTPKHLITATGQRVTLRCSPRSGDLSVYWYQQSLDQGLQFLIQYYNGEERAKGNILERFSAQQFPDLHSELNLSSLELGDSALYFCASSVAFMNEQFFGPGTRLTVL.

This clone was picked up a small number of times. This chain joins TRBV19 and TRBJ1-1, with no clear D. This CDR3 has 13 residues. Germline CDR1 is LNHDA and CDR2 is SQIVND (reference sequence). V lost 7 bases and J 5 bases, leaving 14 bases between the germline ends. The CDR3 DNA reads TGTGCCAGTACCCAGAGAGGTAGGACTGAAGCTTTCTTT. Amino acids: CASTQRGRTEAFF.

The chain recombines TRBV5-1 with TRBJ1-1; D is possibly TRBD1 (5 bases). The CDR3 has 15 amino acids. CDR1 and CDR2 (germline): SGHRS, YFSETQ. V shed 3 bases and J shed 6 bases, with 18 bases lying between them. CDR3 nucleotide sequence: TGCGCCAGCAGCTCCGGAACGGCAGGGTGGGCTGAAGCTTTCTTT. It encodes CASSSGTAGWAEAFF.

This clone appeared a few times. This chain joins TRBV19 and TRBJ1-2; the match to TRBD1 covers 9 bases. J was trimmed by 5 bases and V by 3 bases; bases with no gene match: 7. The V gene's germline CDR1 is LNHDA and CDR2 SQIVND (reference sequence). This CDR3 comprises 15 residues. For the CDR3, the DNA is TGTGCCAGTAGTATCACAGGGGGCGCGAGGTATGGCTACACCTTC. As protein: CASSITGGARYGYTF.

The chain recombines TRBV6-1 with TRBJ1-1, with a tentative D call TRBD1 (6 bases). CDR3 size: 15 residues. V lost 7 bases, J lost 1 base, and 16 bases lay in between. Germline V gene sequence: CDR1 MNHNS, CDR2 SASEGT. The CDR3 region has the DNA TGTGCCAGCACCTCGGGGGGGCTCGGGAACACTGAAGCTTTCTTT. This codes for CASTSGGLGNTEAFF.

The chain uses TRBV5-1 and TRBJ1-3; D is undetermined. The CDR3 length is 13 residues. Trimming took off 8 bases at V and 4 bases at J, with 13 bases between the two ends. The V gene's germline CDR1 is SGHRS and CDR2 YFSETQ. The CDR3 spells CASTSLAGNTIYF. CDR3 nucleotide sequence: TGCGCCAGTACGTCTCTGGCGGGAAACACCATATATTTT.

CDR3 amino acids: CASRDRGLTDTQYF. Here the CDR3 DNA reads TGTGCCAGCCGGGACAGGGGCCTCACAGATACGCAGTATTTT. The gene calls are TRBV6-1 and TRBJ2-3; 10 bases fit TRBD1. In germline, CDR1 is MNHNS, CDR2 SASEGT. This CDR3 has 14 amino acids. V lost 8 bases to trimming and J lost 2 bases; unmatched junction nucleotides: 4.

The chain carries TRBV18 and TRBJ2-3; either TRBD1 or TRBD2 may supply D (5 bases each). CDR1 KGHSH and CDR2 LQKENI come from the germline V gene. The CDR3 contains 19 residues. Trimming shortened V by 6 bases and J by 0 bases, and 25 bases separated the two germline ends. CDR3 region: CASSRWSDSSGASTDTQYF. In nucleotides, the CDR3 is TGTGCCAGCTCCCGGTGGTCCGACAGTTCCGGGGCTAGCACAGATACGCAGTATTTT.

DNA for the CDR3: TGTGCCAGCAGTGGGTCGGTAGTGGGCTCCTACGAGCAGTACTTC. It yields the protein CASSGSVVGSYEQYF. The V and J genes are TRBV6-1 and TRBJ2-7; D is undetermined. Trimming left V 4 bases short and J 0 bases short, with 13 bases between. This CDR3 spans 15 amino acids. Germline V gene data show CDR1 as MNHNS and CDR2 as SASEGT.

The V gene is TRBV19, the J gene TRBJ2-1; 8 bases are shared with TRBD1. This CDR3 contains 13 residues. CDR1 is LNHDA, CDR2 SQIVND, per germline (reference sequence). V was pared by 2 bases and J by 9 bases, with 3 bases of the junction left unmatched. The CDR3, as DNA: TGTGCCAGTAGTATAAACGACAGGGGTGAGCAGTTCTTC. Translation: CASSINDRGEQFF.

The chain employs TRBV19 and TRBJ1-2; maybe TRBD1 (6 bases). V gave up 3 bases and J gave up 4 bases, with 15 bases separating them. The CDR3 sequence is 15 residues long. The germline gives CDR1 LNHDA, CDR2 SQIVND (reference sequence). CDR3 sequence reads: CASSISTTGSYGYTF. CDR3 nucleotides: TGTGCCAGTAGTATTTCAACGACAGGCTCCTATGGCTACACCTTC.

The chain recombines TRBV7-2 with TRBJ2-7; perhaps TRBD2 as D (6 bases). The CDR3 has 17 residues. Germline CDR1 and CDR2: SGHTA and FQGNSA. The ends were cut back, 2 bases at V and 0 bases at J, with 17 bases in the middle. CDR3 residues: CASSLQLATGGSYEQYF. The CDR3 nucleotides are TGTGCCAGCAGCTTACAACTAGCTACCGGGGGCTCCTACGAGCAGTACTTC. The full variable domain, completed using reference TRBV7-2 and TRBJ2-7, is GAGVSQSPSNKVTEKGKDVELRCDPISGHTALYWYRQSLGQGLEFLIYFQGNSAPDKSGLPSDRFSAERTGGSVSTLTIQRTQQEDSAVYLCASSLQLATGGSYEQYFGPGTRLTVT.

The V call is TRBV28, the J call TRBJ1-5; D is uncertain. Trimming pared 2 bases from V and 11 bases from J, leaving 16 bases between. From germline, CDR1 is MDHEN and CDR2 SYDVKM. This CDR3 spans 14 amino acids. DNA of the CDR3: TGTGCCAGCAGTTTAGAAGGTCCGAGTTTAACCCAGCATTTT. It codes for CASSLEGPSLTQHF.

CDR3 coding DNA: TGTGCCAGCAGCTGGGGACAAGGCTACGAGCAGTACTTC. Translation: CASSWGQGYEQYF. This chain connects TRBV9 to TRBJ2-7, with D tentatively TRBD1 (6 bases). Per the germline V gene, CDR1 is SGDLS and CDR2 is YYNGEE. Trimming shortened V by 4 bases and J by 3 bases, and 11 bases separated the two germline ends. There are 13 residues in the CDR3.

This chain connects TRBV2 to TRBJ1-1; D remains ambiguous. This CDR3 has 13 residues. Germline CDR1 SNHLY, CDR2 FYNNEI. Trimming took off 6 bases at V and 4 bases at J, with 12 bases between the two ends. The CDR3 bases are TGTGCCAGCAGGGGAGACCCGCGCACTGAAGCTTTCTTT. Its translation: CASRGDPRTEAFF.

This chain joins TRBV2 and TRBJ1-6; D perhaps matches TRBD1 (6 bases). The CDR3 is 14 residues long. Per the germline V gene, CDR1 is SNHLY and CDR2 is FYNNEI. The V gene lost 7 bases and the J gene lost 5 bases, with 12 bases spanning the gap. Here the CDR3 reads CASKLQGNNSPLHF. The CDR3 DNA is TGTGCCAGCAAGCTACAGGGAAATAATTCACCCCTCCACTTT.

The chain uses TRBV5-4 and TRBJ2-7; 8 bases agree with TRBD2. This CDR3 has 15 amino acids. J gave up 2 bases and V 4 bases, and 8 bases lay outside the gene matches. Germline CDR1 SGHNT, CDR2 YYREEE (reference sequence). The CDR3 region has the DNA TGTGCCAGCAGCAATAGCGGGGAGCCACCCTACGAGCAGTACTTC. It codes for CASSNSGEPPYEQYF.

The rearrangement uses TRBV6-1 and TRBJ2-3; 9 bases are a match to TRBD2. CDR3 size: 13 residues. Germline lookup yields CDR1 MNHNS and CDR2 SASEGT. V was clipped by 6 bases and J by 9 bases; unmatched bases: 7. CDR3 DNA sequence: TGTGCCAGCAGAGGACTAGCGTCGGGGACGCAGTATTTT. This translates into CASRGLASGTQYF.

Many counts were recorded for this clone. The gene calls are TRBV6-5 and TRBJ2-3; 7 nucleotides match TRBD1. Losses at the gene ends were 5 bases for V and 0 bases for J; bases not matched to a gene: 5. The CDR3 is 15 amino acids. Per the germline V gene, CDR1 is MNHEY and CDR2 is SVGAGI. CDR3 region: CASSRDRDSTDTQYF. The CDR3 nucleotides are TGTGCCAGCAGTCGTGACAGGGACAGCACAGATACGCAGTATTTT.

The rearrangement uses TRBV6-1 and TRBJ2-7; 14 bases line up with TRBD2. Germline V gives CDR1 MNHNS, CDR2 SASEGT. The ends lost 5 bases at V and 7 bases at J; junction bases unmatched: 7. The CDR3 loop spans 15 amino acids. In DNA form, the CDR3 reads TGTGCCAGCAGTATTCGACTAGCGGGAGGGAGGGAGCAGTACTTC. It yields the protein CASSIRLAGGREQYF.

About this clone itself: This specimen includes other DNA sequences encoding the same CDR3. V and J are TRBV18 and TRBJ2-5, with D unresolved. This CDR3 has 13 residues. The germline V gene encodes CDR1 KGHSH and CDR2 LQKENI. Trimming left V 6 bases short and J 2 bases short, with 10 bases between. The DNA of the CDR3 is TGTGCCAGCTCCCGTGGGGTTCAAGAGACCCAGTACTTC. Translated: CASSRGVQETQYF.

V and J are TRBV4-2 and TRBJ1-1; possible D gene TRBD1, 5 bases. Trimming left V 0 bases short and J 0 bases short, with 14 bases between. Germline V gene lookup returns CDR1 LGHNA and CDR2 YNFKEQ. The CDR3 sequence is 17 residues long. The CDR3 DNA follows: TGTGCCAGCAGCCAAGATAATTGGGCAGGGATGAACACTGAAGCTTTCTTT. Its protein product is CASSQDNWAGMNTEAFF.

This clone was picked up one time. V and J are TRBV5-1 and TRBJ1-4; a weak D match, TRBD1 (5 bases). V gave up 3 bases and J gave up 7 bases, with 16 bases separating them. Germline V lookup: CDR1 SGHRS, CDR2 YFSETQ. The CDR3 is 15 residues long. This chain's CDR3 is CASSSDTLRGEKLFF. DNA for the CDR3: TGCGCCAGCAGCTCGGACACTCTGAGGGGTGAAAAACTGTTTTTT.

This clone was seen a single time. V is TRBV30 and J is TRBJ1-4, with D hard to call. This CDR3 region has 13 residues. Germline V gene lookup returns CDR1 GTSNPN and CDR2 SVGIG (reference sequence). The ends were cut back, 2 bases at V and 5 bases at J, with 9 bases in the middle. CDR3 residues: CAWSTPGNEKLFF. As DNA, the CDR3 is TGTGCCTGGAGTACCCCAGGAAATGAAAAACTGTTTTTT.

A word on this clone: The same CDR3 also results from other DNA sequences found in this sample. The J gene is TRBJ2-7, the V gene TRBV2; 10 bases line up with TRBD1. This CDR3 spans 14 amino acids. With V trimmed by 6 bases and J by 1 base, 3 bases remained unmatched. Germline V gene data show CDR1 as SNHLY and CDR2 as FYNNEI. In DNA, the CDR3 is TGTGCCAGCAGACCGGACAGGGGGTCCTACGAGCAGTACTTC. Translated: CASRPDRGSYEQYF. The full variable domain, rest sourced from reference TRBV2 and TRBJ2-7, is EPEVTQTPSHQVTQMGQEVILRCVPISNHLYFYWYRQILGQKVEFLVSFYNNEISEKSEIFDDQFSVERPDGSNFTLKIRSTKLEDSAMYFCASRPDRGSYEQYFGPGTRLTVT.

Concerning this clone: Distinct nucleotide sequences in the sample also encode this CDR3. V and J are TRBV6-5 and TRBJ2-5; the D is unclear. The CDR3 has 11 residues. CDR1 MNHEY and CDR2 SVGAGI come from the germline V gene. V was clipped by 5 bases and J by 4 bases, with 5 bases between them. The CDR3 reads CASSLRETQYF. The DNA for the CDR3 is TGTGCCAGCAGTCTCAGAGAGACCCAGTACTTC.